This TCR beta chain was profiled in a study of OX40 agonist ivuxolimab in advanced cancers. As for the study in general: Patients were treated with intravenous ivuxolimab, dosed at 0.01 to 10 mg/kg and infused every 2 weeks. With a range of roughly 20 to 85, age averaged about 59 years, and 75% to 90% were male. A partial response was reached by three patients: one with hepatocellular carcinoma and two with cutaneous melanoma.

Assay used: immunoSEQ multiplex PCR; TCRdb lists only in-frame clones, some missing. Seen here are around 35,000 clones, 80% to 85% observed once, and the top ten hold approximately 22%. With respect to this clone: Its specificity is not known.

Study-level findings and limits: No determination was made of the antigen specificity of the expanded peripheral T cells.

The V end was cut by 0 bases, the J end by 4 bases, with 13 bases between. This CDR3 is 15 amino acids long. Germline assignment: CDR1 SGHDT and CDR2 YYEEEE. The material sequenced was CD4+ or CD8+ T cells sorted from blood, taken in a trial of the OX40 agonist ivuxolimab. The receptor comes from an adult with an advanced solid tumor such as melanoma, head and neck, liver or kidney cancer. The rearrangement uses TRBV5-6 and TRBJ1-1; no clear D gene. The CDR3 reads CASSLGWGGGTEAFF. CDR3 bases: TGTGCCAGCAGCTTGGGATGGGGAGGAGGCACTGAAGCTTTCTTT.